The sample holds one count of the clone carrying this T cell receptor beta chain. Its antigen is not identified. This entry comes from a study of T cell clones after liver transplantation. For the study at large: Three of eight recipients were HCV-positive; others had non-autoimmune, non-viral indications. Overall study results and limits: Compared with third party-reactive sequences, donor-reactive ones declined more, independent of withdrawal success. Post-transplant, graft-donor-reactive CD4 TCRbeta sequences in blood dropped significantly in most of the 8 subjects.

Libraries were prepared by immunoSEQ multiplex PCR; TCRdb keeps only in-frame clonotypes and omits some of them. The table shows about 75,000 clones, with 84% occurring only once. This receptor was obtained from a human patient who received a liver transplant. Some T cells here may be from the graft donor. The sample consisted of CD4+ T cells from blood, taken around 50 months after liver transplant.

The CDR3 protein is CASRRQGGVRSNQPQHF. Here the CDR3 DNA reads TGTGCCAGCAGGCGGCAGGGTGGGGTGAGGAGCAATCAGCCCCAGCATTTT. V gene TRBV2 combines with J gene TRBJ1-5; D is possibly TRBD1 (5 bases). V gave up 6 bases and J gave up 1 base, with 19 bases separating them. CDR3 length: 17 amino acids. Germline CDR1 SNHLY, CDR2 FYNNEI.